The following is a T cell receptor (beta chain) sequence with its context. What it binds is unknown. Primed by a sample-barcoded 5' primer and a J-beta primer mix, a second PCR proceeded for 7 to 11 cycles. Individual samples furnished no less than 3 million CDR3-containing paired-end reads apiece. MiXCR, run by TCRdb on the 5' RACE reads, gives a single entry per CDR3 protein. The repertoire holds some 710,000 distinct CDR3 sequences, with 20% to 25% as singletons. Trimming took off 3 bases at V and 0 bases at J, with 14 bases between the two ends. The germline gives CDR1 SGHRS, CDR2 YFSETQ. This CDR3 is built from 16 residues. The data derive from a study of blood T cells in healthy people across ages. Study-level results: Compared with aged donors, long-lived donors showed fewer expanded clones, suggesting selection. Diversity of TCR beta correlated strongly with naive T cell percentage. Significant beta diversity loss was already apparent by age about 39, declining roughly linearly.

Material: blood. The chain links TRBV5-1 to TRBJ2-3; a weak D match, TRBD2 (6 bases). The clonotype comes from a man aged 65-85 years in good health. The CDR3 protein is CASSSWWGVSTDTQYF. The CDR3 DNA sequence: TGCGCCAGCAGCTCCTGGTGGGGGGTTAGCACAGATACGCAGTATTTT. Filled out from reference TRBV5-1 and TRBJ2-3, the complete variable domain reads KAGVTQTPRYLIKTRGQQVTLSCSPISGHRSVSWYQQTPGQGLQFLFEYFSETQRNKGNFPGRFSGRQFSNSRSEMNVSTLELGDSALYLCASSSWWGVSTDTQYFGPGTRLTVL.